One sample yielded the 23 T cell receptor beta chains listed below, sequenced in a study of CD8+ T cells in alopecia areata. Investigators isolated RNA and reverse transcribed it into cDNA to act as the sequencing template. Some clones are missing from TCRdb's copy, which holds only in-frame ones; the method was immunoSEQ multiplex PCR. The repertoire has some 210,000 clones, approximately 72% of them found once; the top ten carry 1% to 1.5%. As to treatment: oral pan-JAK inhibitor, 5-10 mg twice daily. This specimen consisted of CD4+ T cells sorted from blood, obtained around week 44, from a patient treated with tofacitinib. These receptors were taken from a human donor with alopecia areata.

The chain couples TRBV9 to TRBJ2-6, with a weak D call TRBD1 (6 bases). Trimming took 4 bases from V and 2 from J, leaving 7 bases between them. This CDR3 has 14 residues. Germline CDR1 and CDR2: SGDLS and YYNGEE. Here the CDR3 DNA reads TGTGCCAGCAGCACAGGGACTGGGGCCAACGTCCTGACTTTC. This gives the protein CASSTGTGANVLTF.

This clone was seen once. One end of the junction fails to match germline, which may point to a read error. The chain couples TRBV11-2 to TRBJ2-3, with a weak D call TRBD2 (5 bases). The CDR3 runs to 12 residues. Germline CDR1 reads SGHAT; CDR2 reads FQNNGV. For the CDR3, the DNA is TGTGCCAGCACCTTAAGCGGAGGAGTGCAGTATTTT. Translation gives CASTLSGGVQYF.

V usage is TRBV30 and J usage is TRBJ2-5; TRBD2 matches 7 bases. V was pared by 3 bases and J by 5 bases, with 15 bases of the junction left unmatched. Germline values: CDR1 GTSNPN, CDR2 SVGIG (reference sequence). The CDR3 length is 16 residues. The CDR3 is CAWRAPAGGMGETQYF. The CDR3 coding sequence is TGTGCCTGGAGAGCCCCTGCCGGGGGGATGGGTGAGACCCAGTACTTC.

The chain employs TRBV13 and TRBJ2-1; D gene unclear. CDR3 length: 13 residues. The germline V and J ends were trimmed by 1 base and 8 bases, with 9 bases remaining between them. Germline V CDR1 and CDR2: PRHDT, FYEKMQ (reference sequence). CDR3 bases: TGTGCCAGCAGCTTAGATTACGGTTATGAGCAGTTCTTC. It codes for CASSLDYGYEQFF.

The rearrangement links TRBV30 to TRBJ1-3; 9 nucleotides match TRBD1. Germline CDR1 reads GTSNPN; CDR2 reads SVGIG (reference sequence). The CDR3 is made up of 18 amino acids. J was trimmed by 2 bases and V by 5 bases; bases with no gene match: 16. DNA for the CDR3: TGTGCCTGGGGGGGGACAGGGAGGCCCTCGACGGCTGGAAACACCATATATTTT. This translates into CAWGGTGRPSTAGNTIYF. Full variable domain (outside the CDR3, taken from reference TRBV30 and TRBJ1-3): SQTIHQWPATLVQPVGSPLSLECTVEGTSNPNLYWYRQAAGRGLQLLFYSVGIGQISSEVPQNLSASRPQDRQFILSSKKLLLSDSGFYLCAWGGTGRPSTAGNTIYFGEGSWLTVV.

In its sample, this clone was seen a few times. The V gene is TRBV30, the J gene TRBJ1-2; possible D gene TRBD1, 5 bases. Germline lookup yields CDR1 GTSNPN and CDR2 SVGIG (reference sequence). The V end was cut by 0 bases, the J end by 8 bases, with 19 bases between. CDR3 length: 15 residues. In nucleotides, the CDR3 is TGTGCCTGGAGTGTAGGCGGGACCCACCGAGGAGGCTACACCTTC. It encodes CAWSVGGTHRGGYTF. The complete variable domain, with remaining parts taken from reference TRBV30 and TRBJ1-2, reads SQTIHQWPATLVQPVGSPLSLECTVEGTSNPNLYWYRQAAGRGLQLLFYSVGIGQISSEVPQNLSASRPQDRQFILSSKKLLLSDSGFYLCAWSVGGTHRGGYTFGSGTRLTVV.

The V and J genes are TRBV10-3 and TRBJ2-7; D remains unclear. Germline assignment: CDR1 ENHRY and CDR2 SYGVKD. Trimming shortened V by 4 bases and J by 4 bases, and 11 bases separated the two germline ends. The CDR3 sequence is 13 residues long. CDR3 amino acids: CAISVGSTYEQYF. The CDR3 bases are TGTGCCATCAGTGTAGGCAGTACTTACGAGCAGTACTTC.

The chain recombines TRBV29-1 with TRBJ2-5, with unresolved D. This CDR3 region has 10 residues. Trimming took off 7 bases at V and 1 base at J, with 4 bases between the two ends. Germline CDR1 and CDR2: SQVTM and ANQGSEA. CDR3 in amino acids: CSATQETQYF. The CDR3 DNA is TGCAGCGCCACCCAAGAGACCCAGTACTTC.

This chain connects TRBV27 to TRBJ1-1; no clear D gene. CDR3 size: 15 residues. Trimming stripped 0 bases from V and 8 bases from J, with 16 bases between. Germline V CDR1 and CDR2: MNHEY, SMNVEV (reference sequence). The CDR3 loop is CASSLSISVGSEAFF. In DNA, the CDR3 is TGTGCCAGCAGTTTATCGATATCTGTAGGATCCGAAGCTTTCTTT.

This chain links TRBV29-1 with TRBJ2-1; D ambiguous. The V end lost 7 bases, the J end lost 0 bases, and 13 bases lay between the germline ends. The CDR3 spans 14 residues. Looked up from germline, CDR1 is SQVTM and CDR2 is ANQGSEA. The CDR3 here is CSGARQSSYNEQFF. CDR3 in DNA: TGCAGCGGTGCCAGGCAGAGCTCCTACAATGAGCAGTTCTTC.

The V call is TRBV9, the J call TRBJ2-1, with D tentatively TRBD1 or TRBD2 (5 bases each). The CDR3 runs to 14 residues. V was clipped by 4 bases and J by 3 bases, with 11 bases between them. From germline, CDR1 is SGDLS and CDR2 YYNGEE. The chain's CDR3 is CASSRRDGYNEQFF. DNA of the CDR3: TGTGCCAGCAGCCGCCGGGACGGCTACAATGAGCAGTTCTTC.

This clone showed up just a few times. The chain is built from TRBV2 and TRBJ2-4, with D perhaps TRBD1 (5 bases). V was cut by 4 bases and J by 6 bases, with 7 bases left in between. Germline CDR1 SNHLY, CDR2 FYNNEI. The CDR3 covers 12 residues. The CDR3 coding sequence is TGTGCCAGCAGTGGACAGCGAAACATTCAGTACTTC. This codes for CASSGQRNIQYF.

The J gene is TRBJ2-5, the V gene TRBV6-6; possible D gene TRBD2, 5 bases. The germline V and J ends were trimmed by 3 bases and 4 bases, with 9 bases remaining between them. In germline, CDR1 is MNHNY, CDR2 SVGAGI (reference sequence). CDR3 length: 13 residues. The CDR3 loop reads CASSYAGGETQYF. The DNA for the CDR3 is TGTGCCAGCAGTTATGCTGGAGGAGAGACCCAGTACTTC.

The rearrangement joins TRBV7-6 to TRBJ2-1; TRBD2 aligns across 9 bases. V trimming: 3 bases; J trimming: 6 bases; junction bases outside the gene matches: 6. CDR3 length: 15 amino acids. CDR1 and CDR2 from the germline V gene are SGHVS and FNYEAQ. In nucleotides, the CDR3 is TGTGCCAGCAGCTTGGGGCGGGGGGGCCGCAATGAGCAGTTCTTC. This codes for CASSLGRGGRNEQFF.

V usage is TRBV29-1 and J usage is TRBJ2-7; D is unclear. Trimming stripped 3 bases from V and 8 bases from J, with 8 bases between. The CDR3 extends over 10 amino acids. Germline V gives CDR1 SQVTM, CDR2 ANQGSEA. The CDR3 DNA is TGCAGCGTTGACCGGCTACAGCAGTACTTC. Translated, it gives CSVDRLQQYF.

The rearrangement joins TRBV7-2 to TRBJ1-2; no firm D call. Germline V gene sequence: CDR1 SGHTA, CDR2 FQGNSA. V was pared by 5 bases and J by 2 bases, with 15 bases between. The CDR3 length is 15 residues. The CDR3 reads CASSLTHGPNYGYTF. In DNA form, the CDR3 reads TGTGCCAGCAGCCTAACTCACGGACCGAACTATGGCTACACCTTC.

The genes are TRBV29-1 and TRBJ1-1; D call uncertain. The CDR3 spans 15 residues. Germline-derived CDR1 and CDR2 are SQVTM and ANQGSEA. V gave up 0 bases and J gave up 0 bases, with 11 bases separating them. The CDR3: CSVEDRGKLNTEAFF. Here the CDR3 DNA reads TGCAGCGTTGAAGATCGTGGAAAGTTGAACACTGAAGCTTTCTTT.

In this sample, this clone turned up once. The chain couples TRBV7-2 to TRBJ2-2; 8 bases fit TRBD2. The CDR3 spans 13 residues. V was pared by 10 bases and J by 0 bases, with 1 base of the junction left unmatched. CDR1 and CDR2 from the germline V gene are SGHTA and FQGNSA. This CDR3 reads CATGGANTGELFF. In DNA, the CDR3 is TGTGCCACCGGGGGGGCGAACACCGGGGAGCTGTTTTTT.

This chain connects TRBV5-6 to TRBJ1-3; 7 bases line up with TRBD1. The germline CDR1 and CDR2 sequences are SGHDT and YYEEEE. Trimming took 5 bases from V and 0 from J; bases not matched to a gene: 8. This CDR3 spans 16 amino acids. The CDR3 coding sequence is TGTGCCAGCAGTCCAGGGGGTTTCATCTCTGGAAACACCATATATTTT. As protein: CASSPGGFISGNTIYF. The complete variable domain, with remaining parts taken from reference TRBV5-6 and TRBJ1-3, reads DAGVTQSPTHLIKTRGQQVTLRCSPKSGHDTVSWYQQALGQGPQFIFQYYEEEERQRGNFPDRFSGHQFPNYSSELNVNALLLGDSALYLCASSPGGFISGNTIYFGEGSWLTVV.

This chain links TRBV12-5 with TRBJ1-6, with 7 nucleotides matching TRBD1. Germline-derived CDR1 and CDR2 are LGHNT and FRNRAP. CDR3 length equals 15 residues. Unmatched junction bases numbered 4, after V lost 1 base and J lost 7 bases. CDR3 in amino acids: CASGLGGTANSPLHF. DNA of the CDR3: TGTGCTAGTGGTTTGGGAGGGACAGCCAATTCACCCCTCCACTTT.

The V gene is TRBV29-1, the J gene TRBJ2-6; the D gene is possibly TRBD1 (5 bases). The CDR3 is made up of 13 amino acids. In germline, CDR1 is SQVTM, CDR2 ANQGSEA. V was clipped by 5 bases and J by 4 bases, with 9 bases between them. This chain's CDR3 is CSVQGGGANVLTF. CDR3 nucleotide sequence: TGCAGCGTTCAGGGTGGCGGGGCCAACGTCCTGACTTTC.

The CDR3: CSTGISGANVLTF. CDR3 in DNA: TGCAGCACAGGGATCTCTGGGGCCAACGTCCTGACTTTC. The V and J genes are TRBV29-1 and TRBJ2-6; D may be TRBD1 (6 bases). The V and J ends lost 8 bases and 0 bases respectively, with 8 bases between them. Per germline, CDR1 SQVTM and CDR2 ANQGSEA. This CDR3 has 13 amino acids.

This chain joins TRBV7-9 and TRBJ2-3; 7 nucleotides agree with TRBD1. The germline gives CDR1 SEHNR, CDR2 FQNEAQ (reference sequence). The CDR3 is 14 residues long. V trimming: 3 bases; J trimming: 1 base; junction bases outside the gene matches: 1. CDR3 DNA: TGTGCCAGCAGCTTTGACAGGGGCACAGATACGCAGTATTTT. It specifies CASSFDRGTDTQYF.